The 28 T cell receptor beta chains listed next were all sequenced from one sample in a study of cytomegalovirus exposure and HLA in healthy donors. Sequencing used immunoSEQ multiplex PCR; TCRdb keeps in-frame clones, though not all of them. The table lists 150,000 or so clones, around 88% of them singletons. Specimen: PBMCs. The receptors were sampled from a man aged 18 to 35 in good health and CMV-seropositive.

The V call is TRBV9, the J call TRBJ1-2; D unresolved. From germline, CDR1 is SGDLS and CDR2 YYNGEE. The CDR3 has 14 residues. The V gene lost 0 bases and the J gene lost 5 bases, with 11 bases spanning the gap. Here the CDR3 DNA reads TGTGCCAGCAGCGTAGGTCTTCTGGCTTATGGCTACACCTTC. Encoded protein: CASSVGLLAYGYTF.

The chain couples TRBV11-3 to TRBJ2-2, with 8 bases identical to TRBD2. J lost 5 bases, V lost 1 base, and 12 bases had no gene match. Germline CDR1 SGHNT, CDR2 YENEEA. This CDR3 has 18 amino acids. The CDR3 bases are TGTGCCAGCAGCTTAGGCGCACTAGCGGCCCCGGGAACCGGGGAGCTGTTTTTT. This encodes CASSLGALAAPGTGELFF.

This chain joins TRBV6-5 and TRBJ2-1; no definite D call. The CDR3 is 14 amino acids. Deletions cut 8 bases from V and 0 bases from J, with 11 bases between. The germline CDR1 and CDR2 sequences are MNHEY and SVGAGI. In DNA, the CDR3 is TGTGCCAGCCGTACCCCGAGCTCCTACAATGAGCAGTTCTTC. Protein product: CASRTPSSYNEQFF.

The chain combines TRBV10-3 with TRBJ1-2; D gene unclear. This CDR3 contains 14 residues. Trimming pared 0 bases from V and 8 bases from J, leaving 13 bases between. In germline, CDR1 is ENHRY, CDR2 SYGVKD. CDR3 loop: CAISESDPKRGYTF. CDR3 DNA sequence: TGTGCCATCAGTGAGTCAGACCCTAAGAGGGGCTACACCTTC.

The chain has TRBV11-2 and TRBJ2-5, with TRBD2 matching over 14 bases. Germline loops: CDR1 SGHAT, CDR2 FQNNGV. Trimming cost V 3 bases and J 7 bases; bases outside gene matches: 10. This CDR3 region has 17 residues. DNA of the CDR3: TGTGCCAGCAGCTTGAGAAGGCCCGGGACTAGCGGGGGGACCCAGTACTTC. Translated, it gives CASSLRRPGTSGGTQYF.

This clone was counted many times. The J gene is TRBJ2-1, the V gene TRBV6-4, with 7 bases lining up with TRBD2. This CDR3 is 16 amino acids long. Losses at the gene ends were 3 bases for V and 0 bases for J; bases not matched to a gene: 5. Germline CDR1 reads MRHNA; CDR2 reads SNTAGT. The CDR3 sequence: CASSEWERGSYNEQFF. The CDR3 DNA sequence: TGTGCCAGCAGTGAGTGGGAGCGGGGCTCCTACAATGAGCAGTTCTTC.

The count of this clone is one. The chain recombines TRBV7-8 with TRBJ2-7; a possible D gene is TRBD1 (6 bases). V lost 5 bases to trimming and J lost 6 bases, with 11 bases between them. Germline loops: CDR1 SGHVS, CDR2 FQNEAQ. The CDR3 contains 12 residues. The CDR3 region has the DNA TGTGCCAGCAGCACAACAGGGACCGAGCAGTACTTC. Translating it yields CASSTTGTEQYF.

J is TRBJ2-7 and V is TRBV7-8; D unresolved. V was cut by 1 base and J by 12 bases, with 13 bases left in between. This CDR3 comprises 12 residues. Germline assignment: CDR1 SGHVS and CDR2 FQNEAQ. This chain's CDR3 is CASSLGATMPYF. In DNA, the CDR3 is TGTGCCAGCAGCTTAGGTGCCACAATGCCGTACTTC.

The rearrangement links TRBV5-4 to TRBJ2-7, with 8 bases matching TRBD2. This CDR3 comprises 16 residues. In germline, CDR1 is SGHNT, CDR2 YYREEE (reference sequence). The V segment lost 4 bases and the J segment 0 bases; nucleotides outside the gene matches: 9. CDR3 in amino acids: CASSRGGTLSSYEQYF. The CDR3 region has the DNA TGTGCCAGCAGCCGGGGGGGGACACTTAGCTCCTACGAGCAGTACTTC.

This clone was counted a single time. The chain carries TRBV5-1 and TRBJ2-1; TRBD1 matches 7 bases. Per the germline V gene, CDR1 is SGHRS and CDR2 is YFSETQ. V shed 4 bases and J 6 bases; nucleotides not matched to a gene: 13. CDR3 length: 16 residues. This chain's CDR3 is CASSTAPGQKGNEQFF. CDR3 DNA sequence: TGCGCCAGCAGCACTGCGCCGGGACAGAAGGGCAATGAGCAGTTCTTC.

The chain employs TRBV7-3 and TRBJ2-5; 9 nucleotides agree with TRBD1. The ends lost 3 bases at V and 5 bases at J; junction bases unmatched: 4. CDR1 and CDR2 from the germline V gene are SGHTA and FQGTGA. The CDR3 is made up of 14 amino acids. CDR3 nucleotides: TGTGCCAGCAGCTTGACAGGGGGGTCGGAGACCCAGTACTTC. Protein product: CASSLTGGSETQYF.

The chain recombines TRBV7-3 with TRBJ2-5; 12 bases match TRBD2. With 3 bases clipped from V and 4 bases from J, the junction kept 3 bases outside the gene matches. The CDR3 has 15 residues. The germline V gene has CDR1 SGHTA and CDR2 FQGTGA. The CDR3: CASSLSGLAGETQYF. The CDR3 nucleotides are TGTGCCAGCAGCTTGTCGGGACTAGCGGGAGAGACCCAGTACTTC.

The chain employs TRBV30 and TRBJ1-4; unclear D gene. The CDR3 has 13 amino acids. Germline CDR1 reads GTSNPN; CDR2 reads SVGIG (reference sequence). The V and J ends lost 1 base and 7 bases respectively, with 10 bases between them. The DNA of the CDR3 is TGTGCCTGGAGTGAAGTGGGCTCTGAAAAACTGTTTTTT. Residues: CAWSEVGSEKLFF. The whole variable domain, filled in from reference TRBV30 and TRBJ1-4, reads SQTIHQWPATLVQPVGSPLSLECTVEGTSNPNLYWYRQAAGRGLQLLFYSVGIGQISSEVPQNLSASRPQDRQFILSSKKLLLSDSGFYLCAWSEVGSEKLFFGSGTQLSVL.

Only one count was recorded for this clone. The rearrangement links TRBV7-2 to TRBJ2-7; D ambiguous. The V end was cut by 4 bases, the J end by 1 base, with 11 bases between. Germline-derived CDR1 and CDR2 are SGHTA and FQGNSA. The CDR3 runs to 14 residues. As DNA, the CDR3 is TGTGCCAGCAGCTCAGACTTCATTTCCTACGAGCAGTACTTC. This sequence encodes CASSSDFISYEQYF.

The rearrangement joins TRBV6-6 to TRBJ1-2; D is unresolved. This CDR3 has 15 amino acids. V lost 5 bases and J lost 0, with 13 bases in between. The germline CDR1 and CDR2 sequences are MNHNY and SVGAGI (reference sequence). The CDR3 bases are TGTGCCAGCAGTCGCGAGGTGAGAGCTAACTATGGCTACACCTTC. It is translated as CASSREVRANYGYTF.

The chain uses TRBV10-3 and TRBJ1-5; TRBD1 aligns across 7 bases. CDR3 length: 14 residues. Germline V gene sequence: CDR1 ENHRY, CDR2 SYGVKD. V lost 2 bases, J lost 6 bases, and 4 bases stayed unmatched. This CDR3 reads CAISELGGLQPQHF. For the CDR3, the DNA is TGTGCCATCAGTGAGCTAGGGGGCCTTCAGCCCCAGCATTTT.

The chain links TRBV18 to TRBJ1-1; 10 nucleotides align to TRBD1. The junction had 14 bases not matched to a gene; V was cut back by 3 bases and J by 4 bases. The CDR3 sequence is 18 residues long. CDR1 KGHSH and CDR2 LQKENI come from the germline V gene. CDR3: CASSPRTGGSFLSTEAFF. CDR3 nucleotides: TGTGCCAGCTCACCTAGGACAGGGGGGTCCTTCCTGAGCACTGAAGCTTTCTTT.

The chain joins TRBV30 to TRBJ1-3; D might be TRBD1 (5 bases). The CDR3 covers 12 residues. Deletions cut 3 bases from V and 4 bases from J, with 7 bases between. CDR1 GTSNPN and CDR2 SVGIG come from the germline V gene (reference sequence). CDR3 loop: CAWSRQGNTIYF. CDR3 nucleotide sequence: TGTGCCTGGAGCCGACAGGGAAACACCATATATTTT. The complete variable domain, with remaining parts taken from reference TRBV30 and TRBJ1-3, reads SQTIHQWPATLVQPVGSPLSLECTVEGTSNPNLYWYRQAAGRGLQLLFYSVGIGQISSEVPQNLSASRPQDRQFILSSKKLLLSDSGFYLCAWSRQGNTIYFGEGSWLTVV.

This chain connects TRBV5-1 to TRBJ2-2; 7 bases align to TRBD2. Germline lookup yields CDR1 SGHRS and CDR2 YFSETQ. There are 15 residues in the CDR3. V dropped 5 bases and J dropped 1; count of bases not matched to a gene: 5. This CDR3 reads CASRGSSGNTGELFF. CDR3 coding DNA: TGCGCCAGCAGGGGGTCTAGCGGGAACACCGGGGAGCTGTTTTTT.

V usage is TRBV5-7 and J usage is TRBJ2-1, with TRBD1 matching 7 bases. TRBV5-7 is filed as an ORF, its function uncertain. V gave up 4 bases and J gave up 1 base; unmatched junction bases: 5. This CDR3 is built from 15 residues. This CDR3 reads CASSGGQPSYNEQFF. In nucleotides, the CDR3 is TGTGCCAGCAGCGGGGGACAGCCTTCCTACAATGAGCAGTTCTTC.

This chain joins TRBV15 and TRBJ2-7, with 9 bases identical to TRBD1. Germline V gene lookup returns CDR1 LNHNV and CDR2 YYDKDF (reference sequence). The trim removed 9 bases at V and 3 bases at J, leaving 9 bases unmatched. There are 14 residues in the CDR3. In DNA form, the CDR3 reads TGTGCCACAGCCGAACAGGGGGCGAACTACGAGCAGTACTTC. Protein: CATAEQGANYEQYF.

V gene TRBV6-4 combines with J gene TRBJ1-2, with 10 nucleotides matching TRBD1. The CDR3 is 15 amino acids. Germline CDR1 MRHNA, CDR2 SNTAGT. Trimming at V came to 6 bases and at J to 2 bases, leaving 6 bases not matched to a gene. The CDR3 loop reads CASRAGQGGNYGYTF. The CDR3 DNA reads TGTGCCAGCAGGGCAGGACAGGGGGGGAACTATGGCTACACCTTC.

V and J are TRBV4-2 and TRBJ2-3, with D tentatively TRBD2 (7 bases). The CDR3 extends over 16 amino acids. Per the germline V gene, CDR1 is LGHNA and CDR2 is YNFKEQ. V was shortened by 0 bases and J by 3 bases, with 13 bases between the two germline ends. CDR3 nucleotides: TGTGCCAGCAGCCAAGACTCCCGGGGGGCAACAGATACGCAGTATTTT. It specifies CASSQDSRGATDTQYF.

J is TRBJ1-2 and V is TRBV6-5, with 9 bases that match TRBD1. The V gene end was trimmed by 7 bases and the J gene end by 5 bases; junction bases not matched to a gene: 8. This CDR3 has 14 amino acids. Germline lookup yields CDR1 MNHEY and CDR2 SVGAGI. This CDR3 is CASTRGQGWYGYTF. The CDR3 nucleotides read TGTGCCAGCACCCGGGGACAGGGTTGGTATGGCTACACCTTC.

J is TRBJ2-5 and V is TRBV7-2; 11 bases line up with TRBD2. Trimming took 5 bases from V and 4 from J; bases not matched to a gene: 6. Germline-derived CDR1 and CDR2 are SGHTA and FQGNSA. This CDR3 contains 15 residues. CDR3 residues: CASSDSGGAGETQYF. CDR3 sequence (DNA): TGTGCCAGCAGCGATAGCGGGGGGGCCGGAGAGACCCAGTACTTC.

The rearrangement joins TRBV19 to TRBJ2-7; 9 positions agree with TRBD2. This CDR3 is 15 amino acids long. V gave up 1 base and J gave up 3 bases; unmatched junction bases: 4. In germline, CDR1 is LNHDA, CDR2 SQIVND (reference sequence). For the CDR3, the DNA is TGTGCCAGTAGTATAGGTAGCGGGAGAAACTACGAGCAGTACTTC. It codes for CASSIGSGRNYEQYF. Drawing the rest from reference TRBV19 and TRBJ2-7, the complete variable domain is DGGITQSPKYLFRKEGQNVTLSCEQNLNHDAMYWYRQDPGQGLRLIYYSQIVNDFQKGDIAEGYSVSREKKESFPLTVTSAQKNPTAFYLCASSIGSGRNYEQYFGPGTRLTVT.

The chain links TRBV4-1 to TRBJ2-4, with 8 nucleotides matching TRBD2. CDR3 length equals 18 residues. Germline trimming cut 1 base from V and 10 bases from J; bases unmatched to any gene: 18. Per germline, CDR1 MGHRA and CDR2 YSYEKL. The CDR3 sequence: CASSQGGLRGGPGGIQYF. Here the CDR3 DNA reads TGCGCCAGCAGCCAAGGCGGGCTCCGGGGGGGCCCGGGGGGGATTCAGTACTTC.

The chain links TRBV7-3 to TRBJ1-1; the D is unclear. With 1 base removed from V and 6 bases from J, the gap between germline ends came to 9 bases. Germline values: CDR1 SGHTA, CDR2 FQGTGA. The CDR3 has 13 residues. The CDR3 DNA reads TGTGCCAGCAGCTTAAATGTTCCTGCTGAAGCTTTCTTT. Protein sequence: CASSLNVPAEAFF. The variable domain in full, with the rest retrieved from reference TRBV7-3 and TRBJ1-1, is GAGVSQTPSNKVTEKGKYVELRCDPISGHTALYWYRQSLGQGPEFLIYFQGTGAADDSGLPNDRFFAVRPEGSVSTLKIQRTERGDSAVYLCASSLNVPAEAFFGQGTRLTVV.